The 8 T cell receptor beta chains below all came from one sample that was sequenced in a study of low-dose radiotherapy and immunotherapy resistance in tumors (dated by TCRdb to between 2021 and 2023). Sequencing took place on an Illumina MiniSeq. First-strand cDNA was synthesized with Superscript III and a set of TRAV- and TRBV-specific primers, covering both TCRalpha and TCRbeta chains. A roughly 18-cycle PCR with Phusion amplified the TCRs, pairing a constant-region primer with the adapter that was attached to the V primers. Using fastp trimming at Q25 and MiXCR clonotype assembly, TCRdb reanalyzed the public sequencing data and kept in-frame beta chains. Each entry is one CDR3 protein sequence, shown with its most common DNA and genes. This sample is represented by approximately 90,000 distinct CDR3 sequences; under 9.5% of them were singletons. The ten largest clones take up 0.95% to 1.3% of the sample.

What this sample's time point label stands for: before trial treatment. The sequencing here drew on PBMCs, taken before treatment. The source is a male donor with prostate cancer.

This clonotype has ten or more counts. Written as DNA, the CDR3 is TGTGCCAGCAGAGAGACTAGCGGGAGGGAAAACAATGAGCAGTTCTTC. Amino acid sequence: CASRETSGRENNEQFF. This chain joins TRBV11-1 and TRBJ2-1; 14 nucleotides line up with TRBD2. Germline CDR1 SGHAT, CDR2 FQDESV (reference sequence). This CDR3 spans 16 amino acids. Trimming removed 6 bases from V and 5 bases from J; junction bases left unmatched: 6.

This clonotype has a count of ten or more. The CDR3 sequence is CASSQDGSGRPNEQFF. For the CDR3, the DNA is TGTGCCAGCAGCCAAGATGGTAGCGGGAGGCCCAATGAGCAGTTCTTC. The chain links TRBV6-1 to TRBJ2-1; TRBD2 aligns across 10 bases. Germline trimming cut 6 bases from V and 6 bases from J; bases unmatched to any gene: 11. This CDR3 is 16 amino acids long. Per germline, CDR1 MNHNS and CDR2 SASEGT.

The table lists this clonotype with many counts. V and J are TRBV2 and TRBJ2-5, with D possibly being TRBD2 (7 bases). Germline V gene lookup returns CDR1 SNHLY and CDR2 FYNNEI. Between the trimmed V and J ends, which lost 10 bases and 4 bases, there was a span of 13 bases. The CDR3 is 12 residues long. The CDR3 DNA follows: TGTGCCACGTCCCGGGGGGCAGAGACCCAGTACTTC. It codes for CATSRGAETQYF.

Remarks on this clonotype: This sequence may be a read error, since a much larger clone differs from it by one base. The chain joins TRBV7-9 to TRBJ2-1, with a possible D match to TRBD1 (6 bases). The CDR3 covers 12 residues. The V gene's germline CDR1 is SEHNR and CDR2 FQNEAQ (reference sequence). Here the CDR3 DNA reads TGTGCCAGCAGCGCCACAGGGTATGAGCAGCTCTTC. This sequence encodes CASSATGYEQLF.

This clonotype was recorded many times. The chain employs TRBV6-2 or TRBV6-3 and TRBJ1-5, with TRBD1 identical over 11 bases. This CDR3 is built from 13 residues. Germline CDR1 MNHEY, CDR2 SVGEGT. Trimming cost V 6 bases and J 10 bases; bases outside gene matches: 5. In nucleotides, the CDR3 is TGTGCCAGCAGGGGACAGGGGGATTTCCCCCAGCATTTT. Its translation: CASRGQGDFPQHF.

Ten or more counts support this clonotype. This chain links TRBV7-9 with TRBJ2-7; D call uncertain. Trimming left V 0 bases short and J 2 bases short, with 8 bases between. Germline CDR1 reads SEHNR; CDR2 reads FQNEAQ (reference sequence). The CDR3 is made up of 14 amino acids. In DNA form, the CDR3 reads TGTGCCAGCAGCTTAGCCCCGGTGCCCTACGAGCAGTACTTC. Its translation: CASSLAPVPYEQYF.

The sample holds many counts of this clonotype. The V call is TRBV28, the J call TRBJ2-3; 7 bases align to TRBD2. V trimming: 4 bases; J trimming: 0 bases; junction bases outside the gene matches: 7. Germline V gene sequence: CDR1 MDHEN, CDR2 SYDVKM. CDR3 length: 16 residues. As DNA, the CDR3 is TGTGCCAGCAGTTCCTTTAGAGCGGGAAGCACAGATACGCAGTATTTT. Its translation is CASSSFRAGSTDTQYF.

The rearrangement uses TRBV12-3 or TRBV12-4 and TRBJ1-5, with TRBD1 identical over 8 bases. CDR3 length: 16 residues. The ends lost 5 bases at V and 5 bases at J; junction bases unmatched: 11. CDR3 amino acids: CASSLTPQGEDQPQHF. DNA of the CDR3: TGTGCCAGCAGTCTAACCCCACAGGGGGAAGATCAGCCCCAGCATTTT.